This T cell receptor (beta chain) appears in the sequencing data of a study of blood T cell repertoires in COVID-19. Recruited during active infection, patients (from Seattle) were subsequently followed longitudinally. Original handling: The assay estimated nucleated cells by amplifying reference gene primers. The protocol was immunoSEQ multiplex PCR, while the TCRdb copy is restricted to in-frame clones and leaves out a portion. The DNA was the basis for D and trimming; V, J and clone size are from that table. Altogether 75,000 to 95,000 clones are present, about 83% being singletons, with the ten largest covering around 16%. Trimming took 2 bases from V and 1 from J, leaving 11 bases between them. CDR3 length equals 15 residues. Per germline, CDR1 SEHNR and CDR2 FQNEAQ (reference sequence).

Sequenced input: peripheral blood. The chain couples TRBV7-9 to TRBJ2-5, with D unclear. The receptor was isolated from a woman aged 55-69 years with COVID-19, enrolled during active disease. The CDR3 DNA reads as TGTGCCAGCAGCTTACCAATCCCCAGCCAAGAGACCCAGTACTTC. It is translated as CASSLPIPSQETQYF.